Listed here are 30 T cell receptor beta chains from one sample, sequenced in a study of control samples from healthy donors and cancer patients. Method: immunoSEQ multiplex PCR; TCRdb's copy keeps in-frame clones and lacks some. The sample has about 130,000 clones, 80% to 95% seen once. Material: blood. The receptors derive from a man between 18 and 35 years old in good health.

J is TRBJ1-4 and V is TRBV12-3 or TRBV12-4; D might be TRBD1 (5 bases). The CDR3 length is 13 residues. Deletions cut 6 bases from V and 2 bases from J, with 7 bases between. The CDR3 DNA reads as TGTGCCAGCAGCTGGGGCACTAATGAAAAACTGTTTTTT. It yields the protein CASSWGTNEKLFF.

This clone was seen just once. CDR3 nucleotides: TGTGCCACTGCGGGGGGGCCGGCAGATACGCAGTATTTT. Encoded protein: CATAGGPADTQYF. The chain recombines TRBV24-1 with TRBJ2-3; 9 nucleotides align to TRBD2. CDR1 is KGHDR, CDR2 SFDVKD, per germline. This CDR3 is 13 amino acids long. V shed 10 bases and J 4 bases; nucleotides not matched to a gene: 5.

This chain joins TRBV2 and TRBJ1-2; no clear D gene. This CDR3 is 12 amino acids long. CDR1 is SNHLY and CDR2 is FYNNEI in the germline V gene. Trimming removed 9 bases at V and 8 bases at J, with 16 bases between. As DNA, the CDR3 is TGTGCCAGAAGTCCGGGCCTCGAAGGCTACACCTTC. Its protein product is CARSPGLEGYTF. Drawing the rest from reference TRBV2 and TRBJ1-2, the complete variable domain is EPEVTQTPSHQVTQMGQEVILRCVPISNHLYFYWYRQILGQKVEFLVSFYNNEISEKSEIFDDQFSVERPDGSNFTLKIRSTKLEDSAMYFCARSPGLEGYTFGSGTRLTVV.

The CDR3 coding sequence is TGTGCCAGCTTAGGAGAACGGAACACCGGGGAGCTGTTTTTT. As protein: CASLGERNTGELFF. The chain is built from TRBV6-4 and TRBJ2-2; D uncertain. The CDR3 spans 14 residues. Germline assignment: CDR1 MRHNA and CDR2 SNTAGT. Trimming took off 8 bases at V and 1 base at J, with 11 bases between the two ends.

J is TRBJ2-1 and V is TRBV5-1; TRBD1 is a possible D gene (5 bases). This CDR3 is built from 17 residues. Germline V gene data show CDR1 as SGHRS and CDR2 as YFSETQ. The V gene lost 4 bases and the J gene lost 1 base, with 18 bases spanning the gap. The CDR3 region is CASSPLTGYGSYNEQFF. The CDR3 region has the DNA TGCGCCAGCAGCCCACTAACAGGTTACGGGTCCTACAATGAGCAGTTCTTC.

The J gene is TRBJ1-2, the V gene TRBV7-9; D gene unclear. Trimming shortened V by 1 base and J by 4 bases, and 13 bases separated the two germline ends. Germline CDR1 and CDR2: SEHNR and FQNEAQ (reference sequence). CDR3 size: 15 residues. For the CDR3, the DNA is TGTGCCAGCAGCTTAGAAGCGGCCTCAGCCTATGGCTACACCTTC. Translated: CASSLEAASAYGYTF.

The chain uses TRBV6-1 and TRBJ2-7; D uncertain. CDR3 length: 12 amino acids. Germline CDR1 and CDR2: MNHNS and SASEGT. Deletions cut 1 base from V and 3 bases from J, with 4 bases between. The CDR3 loop is CASSEEGYEQYF. The CDR3 nucleotides are TGTGCCAGCAGTGAAGAGGGCTACGAGCAGTACTTC.

The rearrangement uses TRBV30 and TRBJ2-5; TRBD2 matches at 12 bases. The trim removed 2 bases at V and 5 bases at J, leaving 9 bases unmatched. Germline V CDR1 and CDR2: GTSNPN, SVGIG (reference sequence). This CDR3 is 16 amino acids long. CDR3 loop: CAWSLGLAGLGETQYF. CDR3 coding DNA: TGTGCCTGGAGTTTAGGACTAGCGGGGCTCGGGGAGACCCAGTACTTC.

This chain links TRBV5-6 with TRBJ2-7, with D maybe TRBD2 (6 bases). Trimming took off 1 base at V and 4 bases at J, with 18 bases between the two ends. The germline V gene encodes CDR1 SGHDT and CDR2 YYEEEE. This CDR3 region has 16 residues. CDR3 in DNA: TGTGCCAGCAGCTTGCGTTCCGGCGGGAACTTTTACGAGCAGTACTTC. It codes for CASSLRSGGNFYEQYF.

The chain combines TRBV7-9 with TRBJ2-3; the match to TRBD2 covers 7 bases. The CDR3 has 14 residues. Germline V gene lookup returns CDR1 SEHNR and CDR2 FQNEAQ (reference sequence). With V trimmed by 3 bases and J by 5 bases, 5 bases remained unmatched. CDR3 protein: CASSLGGAEDTQYF. CDR3 in DNA: TGTGCCAGCAGCTTGGGAGGGGCTGAAGATACGCAGTATTTT.

A few counts support this clone. The chain uses TRBV7-3 and TRBJ2-2, with 10 bases lining up with TRBD2. After removal of 7 bases from V and 0 bases from J, the junction contained 14 bases not matched to a gene. The CDR3 totals 19 residues. Germline V CDR1 and CDR2: SGHTA, FQGTGA. CDR3 loop: CASKKRTSGKKANTGELFF. In nucleotides, the CDR3 is TGTGCCAGCAAGAAGAGGACTAGCGGAAAGAAAGCGAACACCGGGGAGCTGTTTTTT.

Regarding this clone: Other nucleotide sequences from this sample produce the same CDR3. The chain uses TRBV29-1 and TRBJ1-1; no reliable D call. CDR1 and CDR2 from the germline V gene are SQVTM and ANQGSEA. The V end lost 4 bases, the J end lost 0 bases, and 6 bases lay between the germline ends. The CDR3 loop spans 12 amino acids. The CDR3 bases are TGCAGCGTTGGGACCGTGAACACTGAAGCTTTCTTT. As protein: CSVGTVNTEAFF.

This clone was counted a single time. The chain carries TRBV9 and TRBJ2-2; possibly TRBD2 for D (7 bases). Germline V gene data show CDR1 as SGDLS and CDR2 as YYNGEE. V gave up 6 bases and J gave up 0 bases, with 12 bases separating them. This CDR3 has 15 amino acids. CDR3 nucleotides: TGTGCCAGCACCAAAGGGGGGGCGAACACCGGGGAGCTGTTTTTT. This codes for CASTKGGANTGELFF.

The chain carries TRBV7-8 and TRBJ1-6; D might be TRBD1 (6 bases). The CDR3 is 14 residues long. CDR1 is SGHVS, CDR2 FQNEAQ, per germline. Trimming removed 5 bases from V and 5 bases from J, with 10 bases in between. The CDR3 region has the DNA TGTGCCAGCAGCCCGACAGGCGATAATTCACCCCTCCACTTT. Encoded protein: CASSPTGDNSPLHF.

This sequence joins TRBV15 and TRBJ1-1, with TRBD1 identical over 12 bases. Per the germline V gene, CDR1 is LNHNV and CDR2 is YYDKDF (reference sequence). V lost 5 bases and J lost 0; bases outside the gene matches: 4. The CDR3 runs to 16 residues. Written as DNA, the CDR3 is TGTGCCACCAGCTACGGGACAGGGGGCTTGAACACTGAAGCTTTCTTT. This encodes CATSYGTGGLNTEAFF.

The CDR3 coding sequence is TGTGCCACCAGCAGAGATGGTGGAGTCGAGCAGTACTTC. Its translation: CATSRDGGVEQYF. The V and J genes are TRBV15 and TRBJ2-7; D not resolved. V lost 0 bases, J lost 6 bases, and 9 bases lay in between. Germline assignment: CDR1 LNHNV and CDR2 YYDKDF (reference sequence). The CDR3 sequence is 13 residues long.

The rearrangement joins TRBV27 to TRBJ1-4; the D gene is possibly TRBD1 (6 bases). Trimming took 5 bases from V and 6 from J, leaving 13 bases between them. The CDR3 runs 14 residues. Germline loops: CDR1 MNHEY, CDR2 SMNVEV (reference sequence). The DNA for the CDR3 is TGTGCCAGCAGTCCCCAGGGGTATGATGAAAAACTGTTTTTT. Its protein product is CASSPQGYDEKLFF.

Remarks on this clone: The same CDR3 is also encoded by other DNA sequences in this sample. The chain combines TRBV6-6 with TRBJ1-4; D not certain. CDR3 length equals 12 residues. CDR1 and CDR2 (germline): MNHNY, SVGAGI (reference sequence). The V end was cut by 0 bases, the J end by 8 bases, with 4 bases between. In DNA form, the CDR3 reads TGTGCCAGCAGTTACTCCCGAGAAAAACTGTTTTTT. This encodes CASSYSREKLFF.

The rearrangement uses TRBV4-1 and TRBJ1-1, with D unresolved. The germline gives CDR1 MGHRA, CDR2 YSYEKL. V lost 1 base and J lost 0, with 9 bases in between. This CDR3 region has 15 residues. The CDR3 spells CASSQARALNTEAFF. For the CDR3, the DNA is TGCGCCAGCAGCCAAGCCCGGGCTTTGAACACTGAAGCTTTCTTT.

This sequence joins TRBV7-9 and TRBJ1-1; D not certain. With 4 bases removed from V and 2 bases from J, the gap between germline ends came to 20 bases. This CDR3 contains 17 residues. Looked up from germline, CDR1 is SEHNR and CDR2 is FQNEAQ (reference sequence). The DNA for the CDR3 is TGTGCCAGCAGCTCCGACAAAACCTCTTTTTTTAACACTGAAGCTTTCTTT. Its protein product is CASSSDKTSFFNTEAFF.

This clone appeared once. The chain combines TRBV4-1 with TRBJ1-2; D remains ambiguous. The CDR3 has 12 residues. V was cut by 3 bases and J by 6 bases, with 8 bases left in between. Looked up from germline, CDR1 is MGHRA and CDR2 is YSYEKL. CDR3 coding DNA: TGCGCCAGCAGCCAGGGATCAGATGGCTACACCTTC. Translated: CASSQGSDGYTF.

The chain carries TRBV2 and TRBJ1-2; 10 bases fit TRBD1. The CDR3 contains 15 residues. From germline, CDR1 is SNHLY and CDR2 FYNNEI. V shed 6 bases, J shed 3 bases, and the junction held 7 bases outside the gene matches. CDR3 nucleotides: TGTGCCAGCAGCTTCGACAGGGGGCTTCACTATGGCTACACCTTC. This sequence encodes CASSFDRGLHYGYTF.

The J gene is TRBJ1-4, the V gene TRBV12-5; D is unresolved. Germline V gene data show CDR1 as LGHNT and CDR2 as FRNRAP. The V end was cut by 4 bases, the J end by 8 bases, with 20 bases between. This CDR3 is built from 16 residues. CDR3 DNA sequence: TGTGCTAGTGGTTCTCTACAGAACCTCTTTGGGGAAAAACTGTTTTTT. Its protein product is CASGSLQNLFGEKLFF.

This chain uses TRBV18 with TRBJ2-2; TRBD2 aligns across 10 bases. Germline V gene data show CDR1 as KGHSH and CDR2 as LQKENI. V lost 6 bases and J lost 4; bases outside the gene matches: 8. The CDR3 is made up of 16 amino acids. The CDR3 is CASSSALAGITGELFF. The CDR3 nucleotides read TGTGCCAGCTCGAGCGCACTAGCGGGGATCACCGGGGAGCTGTTTTTT.

This sequence joins TRBV2 and TRBJ2-5; D call uncertain. The V end was cut by 4 bases, the J end by 5 bases, with 17 bases between. The CDR3 is made up of 15 amino acids. Germline values: CDR1 SNHLY, CDR2 FYNNEI. The CDR3 is CASSVNRSPGETQYF. The DNA for the CDR3 is TGTGCCAGCAGTGTAAATCGGAGCCCCGGTGAGACCCAGTACTTC. The full variable domain, completed using reference TRBV2 and TRBJ2-5, is EPEVTQTPSHQVTQMGQEVILRCVPISNHLYFYWYRQILGQKVEFLVSFYNNEISEKSEIFDDQFSVERPDGSNFTLKIRSTKLEDSAMYFCASSVNRSPGETQYFGPGTRLLVL.

The CDR3 sequence: CASSPRGLPVNDTQYF. CDR3 in DNA: TGTGCCAGCAGCCCCAGGGGGCTTCCAGTGAACGATACGCAGTATTTT. The V and J genes are TRBV7-9 and TRBJ2-3, with 8 bases identical to TRBD1. CDR1 SEHNR and CDR2 FQNEAQ come from the germline V gene (reference sequence). The CDR3 is 16 residues long. After removal of 5 bases from V and 6 bases from J, the junction contained 13 bases not matched to a gene.

The chain employs TRBV6-5 and TRBJ2-7; 12 nucleotides agree with TRBD1. In germline, CDR1 is MNHEY, CDR2 SVGAGI. The CDR3 consists of 16 residues. Losses at the gene ends were 2 bases for V and 6 bases for J; bases not matched to a gene: 8. DNA for the CDR3: TGTGCCAGCAGTTACCGTCCCGGGACAGGGGGCCTCGAGCAGTACTTC. Translation gives CASSYRPGTGGLEQYF.

The gene calls are TRBV4-1 and TRBJ1-1, with D perhaps TRBD1 (6 bases). With 5 bases removed from V and 3 bases from J, the gap between germline ends came to 16 bases. Looked up from germline, CDR1 is MGHRA and CDR2 is YSYEKL. The CDR3 has 15 amino acids. The CDR3 coding sequence is TGCGCCAGCAGCAGGCGGGGGCAGGGATACACTGAAGCTTTCTTT. As protein: CASSRRGQGYTEAFF.

The chain employs TRBV4-2 and TRBJ2-7, with D possibly matching TRBD1 (6 bases). The V end lost 3 bases, the J end lost 0 bases, and 18 bases lay between the germline ends. This CDR3 contains 17 residues. Germline lookup yields CDR1 LGHNA and CDR2 YNFKEQ. CDR3 sequence: CASSQGSGTPISYEQYF. In DNA, the CDR3 is TGTGCCAGCAGCCAGGGAAGTGGGACACCGATCTCCTACGAGCAGTACTTC.

The chain has TRBV6-5 and TRBJ1-6; no definite D call. Germline loops: CDR1 MNHEY, CDR2 SVGAGI. The CDR3 is made up of 15 amino acids. Trimming pared 7 bases from V and 5 bases from J, leaving 15 bases between. The CDR3 region has the DNA TGTGCCAGCACTCGGTCCCAAACTGATAATTCACCCCTCCACTTT. Protein product: CASTRSQTDNSPLHF.